Detailed here is one T cell receptor beta chain. Its target is unknown. The source of the sample is a study of CD8+ T cells in alopecia areata. General study results and limits: Besides other cells, scalp samples also yield sequences of resident alphabeta T cells from normal skin.

Reverse transcribed after extraction, RNA yielded cDNA as the sequencing template. Clones were read by immunoSEQ multiplex PCR, and TCRdb kept only the in-frame ones, dropping some. The sample holds 140,000 or so clones, approximately 50% seen once. V shed 1 base and J 8 bases; nucleotides not matched to a gene: 8. In germline, CDR1 is SGHTA, CDR2 FQGTGA. This CDR3 has 15 residues. Alopecia areata patients provided lesional scalp punch biopsies and peripheral blood. The material sequenced was CD4+ T cells sorted from blood, taken at week 0. This receptor was identified in a human donor with alopecia areata. V is TRBV7-3 and J is TRBJ2-1; TRBD2 aligns across 7 bases. CDR3 sequence: CASSLSRGSTDEQFF. The DNA for the CDR3 is TGTGCCAGCAGCTTAAGTCGCGGGAGTACAGATGAGCAGTTCTTC.